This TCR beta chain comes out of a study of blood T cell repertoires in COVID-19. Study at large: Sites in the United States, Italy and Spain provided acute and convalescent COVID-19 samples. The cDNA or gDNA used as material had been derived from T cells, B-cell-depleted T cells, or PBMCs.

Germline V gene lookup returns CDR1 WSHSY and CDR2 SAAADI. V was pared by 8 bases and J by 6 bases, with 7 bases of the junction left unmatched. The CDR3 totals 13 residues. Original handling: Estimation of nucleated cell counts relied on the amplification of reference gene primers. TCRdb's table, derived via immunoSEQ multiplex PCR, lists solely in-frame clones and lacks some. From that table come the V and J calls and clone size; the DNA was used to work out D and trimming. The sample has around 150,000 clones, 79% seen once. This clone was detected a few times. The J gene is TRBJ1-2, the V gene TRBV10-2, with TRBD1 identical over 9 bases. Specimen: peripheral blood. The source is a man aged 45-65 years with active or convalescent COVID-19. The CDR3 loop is CASYIDRGDGYTF. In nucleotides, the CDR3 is TGCGCCAGCTATATAGACAGGGGGGATGGCTACACCTTC.